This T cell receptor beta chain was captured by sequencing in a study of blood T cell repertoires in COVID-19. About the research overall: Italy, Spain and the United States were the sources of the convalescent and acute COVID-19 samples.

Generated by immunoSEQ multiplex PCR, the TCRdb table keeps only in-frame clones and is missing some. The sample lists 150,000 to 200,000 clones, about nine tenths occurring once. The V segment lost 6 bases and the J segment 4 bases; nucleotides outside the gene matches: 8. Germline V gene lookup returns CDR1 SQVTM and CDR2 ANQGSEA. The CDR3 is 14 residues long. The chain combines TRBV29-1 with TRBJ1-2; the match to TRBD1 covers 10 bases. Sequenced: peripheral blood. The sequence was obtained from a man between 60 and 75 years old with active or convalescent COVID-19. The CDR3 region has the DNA TGCAGCGTGAAGACAGGGGGCAGAATCTATGGCTACACCTTC. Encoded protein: CSVKTGGRIYGYTF.